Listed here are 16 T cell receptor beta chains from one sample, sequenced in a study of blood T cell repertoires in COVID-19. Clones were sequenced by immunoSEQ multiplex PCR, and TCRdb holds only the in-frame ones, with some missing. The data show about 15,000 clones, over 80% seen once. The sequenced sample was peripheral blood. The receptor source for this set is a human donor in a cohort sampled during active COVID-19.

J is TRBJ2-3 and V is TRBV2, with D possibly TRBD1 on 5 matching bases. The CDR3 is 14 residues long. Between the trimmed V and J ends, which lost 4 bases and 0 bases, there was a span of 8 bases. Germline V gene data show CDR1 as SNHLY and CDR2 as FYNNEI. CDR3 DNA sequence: TGTGCCAGCAGTGGTCCAGGGAGCACAGATACGCAGTATTTT. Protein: CASSGPGSTDTQYF.

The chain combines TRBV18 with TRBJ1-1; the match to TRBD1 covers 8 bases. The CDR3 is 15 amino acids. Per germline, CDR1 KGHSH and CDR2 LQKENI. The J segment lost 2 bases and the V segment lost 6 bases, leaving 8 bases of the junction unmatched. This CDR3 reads CASSGQGPLNTEAFF. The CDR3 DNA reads TGTGCCAGCTCCGGACAGGGCCCCCTTAACACTGAAGCTTTCTTT.

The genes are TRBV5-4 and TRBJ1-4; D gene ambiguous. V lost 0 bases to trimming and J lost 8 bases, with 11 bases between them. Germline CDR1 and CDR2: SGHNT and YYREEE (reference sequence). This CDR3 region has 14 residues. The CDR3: CASSLDPSGEKLFF. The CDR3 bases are TGTGCCAGCAGCTTGGACCCCTCGGGGGAAAAACTGTTTTTT.

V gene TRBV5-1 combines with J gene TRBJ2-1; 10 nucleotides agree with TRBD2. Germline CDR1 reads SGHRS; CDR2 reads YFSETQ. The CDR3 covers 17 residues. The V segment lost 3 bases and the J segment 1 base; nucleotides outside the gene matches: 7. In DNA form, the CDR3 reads TGCGCCAGCAGCTCGGGGGGAGCGGGAGGGTCCTACAATGAGCAGTTCTTC. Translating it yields CASSSGGAGGSYNEQFF.

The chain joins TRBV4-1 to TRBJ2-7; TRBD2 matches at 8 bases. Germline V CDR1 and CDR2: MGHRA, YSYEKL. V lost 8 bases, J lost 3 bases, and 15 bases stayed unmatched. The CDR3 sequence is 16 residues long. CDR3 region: CASPIERESAGYEQYF. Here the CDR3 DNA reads TGCGCCAGCCCTATTGAGCGGGAGAGTGCGGGCTACGAGCAGTACTTC.

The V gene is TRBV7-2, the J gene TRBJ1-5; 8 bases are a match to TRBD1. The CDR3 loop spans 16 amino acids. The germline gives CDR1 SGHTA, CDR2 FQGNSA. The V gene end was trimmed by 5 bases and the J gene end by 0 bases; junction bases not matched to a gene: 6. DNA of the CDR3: TGTGCCAGCAGCCCGAGGACAGGGACTAGCAATCAGCCCCAGCATTTT. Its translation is CASSPRTGTSNQPQHF.

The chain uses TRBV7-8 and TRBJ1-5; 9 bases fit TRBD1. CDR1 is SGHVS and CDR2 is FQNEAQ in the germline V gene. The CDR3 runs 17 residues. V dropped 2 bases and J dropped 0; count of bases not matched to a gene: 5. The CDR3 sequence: CASSLSRTGDSNQPQHF. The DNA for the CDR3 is TGTGCCAGCAGCTTATCGAGGACAGGGGATAGCAATCAGCCCCAGCATTTT.

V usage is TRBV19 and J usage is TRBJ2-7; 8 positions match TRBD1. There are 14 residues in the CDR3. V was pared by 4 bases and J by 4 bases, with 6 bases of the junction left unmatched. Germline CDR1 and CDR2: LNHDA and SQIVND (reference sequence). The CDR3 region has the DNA TGTGCCAGTAGTAAGTCAGGGGGCGCGTACGAGCAGTACTTC. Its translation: CASSKSGGAYEQYF.

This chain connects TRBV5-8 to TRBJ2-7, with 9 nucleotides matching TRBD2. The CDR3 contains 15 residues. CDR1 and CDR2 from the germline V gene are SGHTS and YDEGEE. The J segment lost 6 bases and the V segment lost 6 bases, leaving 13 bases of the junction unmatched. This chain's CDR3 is CASTLVLAGTGEQYF. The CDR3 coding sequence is TGTGCCAGCACCCTCGTGCTAGCGGGAACTGGCGAGCAGTACTTC.

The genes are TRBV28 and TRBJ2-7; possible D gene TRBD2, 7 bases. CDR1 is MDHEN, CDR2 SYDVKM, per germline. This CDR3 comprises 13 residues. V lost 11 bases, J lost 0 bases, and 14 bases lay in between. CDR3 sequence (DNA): TGTGCCGGGGGGGGGCCGAACTCCTACGAGCAGTACTTC. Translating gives CAGGGPNSYEQYF. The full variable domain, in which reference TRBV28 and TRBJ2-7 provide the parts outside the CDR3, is DVKVTQSSRYLVKRTGEKVFLECVQDMDHENMFWYRQDPGLGLRLIYFSYDVKMKEKGDIPEGYSVSREKKERFSLILESASTNQTSMYLCAGGGPNSYEQYFGPGTRLTVT.

The CDR3 is CASSYQGWDGYTF. The CDR3, as DNA: TGTGCCAGCAGTTATCAGGGCTGGGATGGCTACACCTTC. The chain links TRBV28 to TRBJ1-2, with D maybe TRBD1 (5 bases). The germline V and J ends were trimmed by 4 bases and 6 bases, with 12 bases remaining between them. The CDR3 extends over 13 amino acids. Germline-derived CDR1 and CDR2 are MDHEN and SYDVKM.

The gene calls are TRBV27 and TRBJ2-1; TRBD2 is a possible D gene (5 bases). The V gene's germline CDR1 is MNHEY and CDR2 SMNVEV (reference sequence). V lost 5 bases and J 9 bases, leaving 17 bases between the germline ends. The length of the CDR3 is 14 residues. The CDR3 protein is CASSLGLLSGEQFF. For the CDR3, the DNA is TGTGCCAGCAGTCTAGGACTCTTAAGTGGTGAGCAGTTCTTC.

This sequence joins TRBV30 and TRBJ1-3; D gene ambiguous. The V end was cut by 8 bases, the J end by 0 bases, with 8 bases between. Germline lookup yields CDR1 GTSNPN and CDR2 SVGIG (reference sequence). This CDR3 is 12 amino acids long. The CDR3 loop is CALSGSGNTIYF. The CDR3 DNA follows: TGTGCCCTCAGTGGCTCTGGAAACACCATATATTTT. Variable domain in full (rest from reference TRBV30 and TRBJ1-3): SQTIHQWPATLVQPVGSPLSLECTVEGTSNPNLYWYRQAAGRGLQLLFYSVGIGQISSEVPQNLSASRPQDRQFILSSKKLLLSDSGFYLCALSGSGNTIYFGEGSWLTVV.

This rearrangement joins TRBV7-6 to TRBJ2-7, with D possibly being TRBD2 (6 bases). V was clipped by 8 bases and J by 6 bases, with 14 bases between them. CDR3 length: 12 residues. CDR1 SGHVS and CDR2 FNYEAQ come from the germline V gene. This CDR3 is CASGGLIPEQYF. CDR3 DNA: TGTGCCAGCGGGGGACTCATCCCCGAGCAGTACTTC.

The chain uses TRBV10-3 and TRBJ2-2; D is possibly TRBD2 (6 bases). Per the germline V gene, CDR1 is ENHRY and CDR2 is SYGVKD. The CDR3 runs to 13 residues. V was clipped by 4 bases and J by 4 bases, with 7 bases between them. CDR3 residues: CAISAGVTGELFF. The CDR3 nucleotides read TGTGCCATCAGTGCGGGGGTCACCGGGGAGCTGTTTTTT.

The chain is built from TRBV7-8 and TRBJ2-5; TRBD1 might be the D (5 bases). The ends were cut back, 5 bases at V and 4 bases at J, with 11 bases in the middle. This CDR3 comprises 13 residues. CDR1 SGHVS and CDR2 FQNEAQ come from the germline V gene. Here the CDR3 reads CASSNTRAETQYF. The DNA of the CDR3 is TGTGCCAGCAGCAACACCAGGGCAGAGACCCAGTACTTC.